The 25 T cell receptor beta chains in this list originate from one sample, sequenced in a study of T cell responses to AZD1222 COVID-19 vaccine. Clones were sequenced by immunoSEQ multiplex PCR, and TCRdb holds only the in-frame ones, with some missing. Here the sample spans 72,000 or so clones, about 85% being singletons. The input for sequencing was peripheral blood, taken on day 0 of AZD1222 vaccination. These receptors originate from an adult in good health.

The rearrangement uses TRBV12-5 and TRBJ2-7, with 7 positions matching TRBD1. The CDR3 has 14 amino acids. CDR1 is LGHNT and CDR2 is FRNRAP in the germline V gene. The V segment lost 1 base and the J segment 5 bases; nucleotides outside the gene matches: 5. The CDR3 here is CASGLDRGWDEQYF. The CDR3 DNA follows: TGTGCTAGTGGTTTGGACAGGGGATGGGACGAGCAGTACTTC.

This clone showed up just once. The same CDR3 arises from other DNA sequences in this sample as well. The chain links TRBV7-2 to TRBJ2-3; D is ambiguous. This CDR3 has 13 residues. The ends were cut back, 3 bases at V and 3 bases at J, with 7 bases in the middle. Germline lookup yields CDR1 SGHTA and CDR2 FQGNSA. This chain's CDR3 is CASSLDGTDTQYF. The CDR3 nucleotides read TGTGCCAGCAGCTTGGACGGAACAGATACGCAGTATTTT.

DNA for the CDR3: TGTGCCAGCAGTGAAGCGATCGGGCAGACAGGCTTGAACACTGAAGCTTTCTTT. The encoded protein is CASSEAIGQTGLNTEAFF. The gene calls are TRBV25-1 and TRBJ1-1; possibly TRBD1 for D (6 bases). This CDR3 is built from 18 residues. Trimming took 2 bases from V and 0 from J, leaving 19 bases between them. Germline values: CDR1 MGHDK, CDR2 SYGVNS.

V gene TRBV4-1 combines with J gene TRBJ1-2, with D hard to call. Trimming took off 2 bases at V and 4 bases at J, with 14 bases between the two ends. The CDR3 spans 15 residues. Germline-derived CDR1 and CDR2 are MGHRA and YSYEKL. The CDR3 sequence is CASSQTPGATYGYTF. CDR3 sequence (DNA): TGCGCCAGCAGCCAAACCCCGGGAGCTACCTATGGCTACACCTTC.

This rearrangement joins TRBV19 to TRBJ2-1; TRBD2 aligns across 9 bases. CDR3 length: 15 residues. CDR1 and CDR2 (germline): LNHDA, SQIVND (reference sequence). Unmatched junction bases numbered 7, after V lost 5 bases and J lost 5 bases. CDR3 DNA sequence: TGTGCCAGTAGTTGGGCGGGGGGGCCTGACAATGAGCAGTTCTTC. Translated: CASSWAGGPDNEQFF.

In its sample, this clone was seen once. The rearrangement uses TRBV5-1 and TRBJ2-7, with 9 bases lining up with TRBD1. The CDR3 sequence is 19 residues long. The ends lost 3 bases at V and 0 bases at J; junction bases unmatched: 16. The germline CDR1 and CDR2 sequences are SGHRS and YFSETQ. This CDR3 is CASSSLGQGRKDSSYEQYF. For the CDR3, the DNA is TGCGCCAGCAGCTCTCTTGGACAGGGGCGAAAAGATAGCTCCTACGAGCAGTACTTC.

The V and J genes are TRBV5-6 and TRBJ1-1; possibly TRBD1 for D (5 bases). The CDR3 has 14 amino acids. The V and J ends lost 3 bases and 4 bases respectively, with 13 bases between them. Germline V CDR1 and CDR2: SGHDT, YYEEEE. CDR3 bases: TGTGCCAGCAGCTCATTGACAGATCGCACTGAAGCTTTCTTT. It codes for CASSSLTDRTEAFF.

The chain couples TRBV19 to TRBJ2-2; D tentatively reads TRBD1 or TRBD2 (7 bases each). Germline CDR1 is LNHDA and CDR2 is SQIVND (reference sequence). V lost 5 bases and J lost 7, with 17 bases in between. The CDR3 covers 15 residues. CDR3 sequence (DNA): TGTGCCAGTAGTTTGGCAGGGGGGGGAGGCGGGGAGCTGTTTTTT. Amino acid sequence: CASSLAGGGGGELFF.

CDR3 amino acids: CASTPVSGGETQYF. DNA of the CDR3: TGTGCCAGCACCCCTGTGTCGGGAGGAGAGACCCAGTACTTC. This rearrangement joins TRBV3-1 (or the pseudogene TRBV3-2) to TRBJ2-5, with TRBD2 identical over 7 bases. This CDR3 has 14 amino acids. The junction had 9 bases not matched to a gene; V was cut back by 7 bases and J by 4 bases. CDR1 and CDR2 (germline): LGHDT, YNNKEL (reference sequence).

This clone was seen only once. V gene TRBV3-1 (or the pseudogene TRBV3-2) combines with J gene TRBJ2-5; 10 bases map to TRBD1. The CDR3 is made up of 15 amino acids. Germline CDR1 reads LGHDT; CDR2 reads YNNKEL (reference sequence). Trimming at V came to 3 bases and at J to 3 bases, leaving 4 bases not matched to a gene. The CDR3 spells CASSHLGQGEETQYF. CDR3 sequence (DNA): TGTGCCAGCAGCCACCTCGGACAGGGGGAAGAGACCCAGTACTTC.

This chain uses TRBV5-1 with TRBJ1-6; a possible D gene is TRBD1 (6 bases). The CDR3 sequence is 15 residues long. V was trimmed by 3 bases and J by 9 bases, leaving 16 bases between them. CDR1 SGHRS and CDR2 YFSETQ come from the germline V gene. The CDR3 here is CASSSIDRLSSPLHF. The CDR3 DNA reads as TGCGCCAGCAGCTCCATTGACAGGTTGAGTTCACCCCTCCACTTT.

The chain couples TRBV7-2 to TRBJ1-3; D remains ambiguous. Trimming took 5 bases from V and 2 from J, leaving 10 bases between them. Looked up from germline, CDR1 is SGHTA and CDR2 is FQGNSA. The CDR3 loop spans 14 amino acids. The CDR3, as DNA: TGTGCCAGCAGCCTGGGCGGGGCTGGAAACACCATATATTTT. It yields the protein CASSLGGAGNTIYF.

The chain recombines TRBV4-1 with TRBJ1-5, with TRBD1 matching over 8 bases. With 5 bases clipped from V and 0 bases from J, the junction kept 6 bases outside the gene matches. Germline CDR1 and CDR2: MGHRA and YSYEKL. There are 16 residues in the CDR3. CDR3 bases: TGCGCCAGCAGCTCTTGGACAGGGAATAGCAATCAGCCCCAGCATTTT. Its translation is CASSSWTGNSNQPQHF.

There are a few counts of this clone. This chain connects TRBV9 to TRBJ1-1; TRBD1 aligns across 7 bases. The junction had 5 bases not matched to a gene; V was cut back by 0 bases and J by 0 bases. Germline CDR1 and CDR2: SGDLS and YYNGEE. The CDR3 has 16 amino acids. The CDR3 region is CASSVGAGGVNTEAFF. CDR3 nucleotide sequence: TGTGCCAGCAGCGTAGGGGCAGGGGGAGTGAACACTGAAGCTTTCTTT.

The chain employs TRBV5-4 and TRBJ1-4; D might be TRBD1 (6 bases). CDR3 size: 14 residues. Germline CDR1 and CDR2: SGHNT and YYREEE (reference sequence). Trimming removed 3 bases at V and 4 bases at J, with 10 bases between. In DNA form, the CDR3 reads TGTGCCAGCAGCTCGACAGGATATAATGAAAAACTGTTTTTT. Protein sequence: CASSSTGYNEKLFF.

The chain couples TRBV6-6 to TRBJ1-3; D possibly corresponds to TRBD1 (5 bases). Germline loops: CDR1 MNHNY, CDR2 SVGAGI (reference sequence). This CDR3 has 14 residues. Deletions cut 7 bases from V and 4 bases from J, with 14 bases between. CDR3 sequence: CASNPDSSGNTIYF. The DNA of the CDR3 is TGTGCCAGCAATCCCGACAGTTCCGGAAACACCATATATTTT.

This chain connects TRBV4-1 to TRBJ2-2, with D unclear. Germline V lookup: CDR1 MGHRA, CDR2 YSYEKL. CDR3 length equals 17 residues. Trimming stripped 0 bases from V and 2 bases from J, with 13 bases between. CDR3 sequence (DNA): TGCGCCAGCAGCCAAGAGGACCGTACGGGCAACACCGGGGAGCTGTTTTTT. It codes for CASSQEDRTGNTGELFF.

This chain joins TRBV12-3 or TRBV12-4 and TRBJ2-1; D possibly corresponds to TRBD2 (5 bases). The CDR3 runs 12 residues. Trimming cost V 6 bases and J 7 bases, with 10 bases left between them. Here the CDR3 reads CASRFRDNEQFF. The CDR3 DNA reads TGTGCCAGCAGGTTTCGGGATAATGAGCAGTTCTTC.

This clone was picked up one time. The V gene is TRBV2, the J gene TRBJ1-1; no firm D call. Germline V gene lookup returns CDR1 SNHLY and CDR2 FYNNEI. Trimming cost V 4 bases and J 8 bases, with 14 bases left between them. This CDR3 region has 13 residues. As DNA, the CDR3 is TGTGCCAGCAGTGGAATGAGAACATCGGAAGCTTTCTTT. Protein sequence: CASSGMRTSEAFF. Full variable domain (remainder filled in from reference TRBV2 and TRBJ1-1): EPEVTQTPSHQVTQMGQEVILRCVPISNHLYFYWYRQILGQKVEFLVSFYNNEISEKSEIFDDQFSVERPDGSNFTLKIRSTKLEDSAMYFCASSGMRTSEAFFGQGTRLTVV.

This chain links TRBV12-3 or TRBV12-4 with TRBJ1-6, with TRBD1 identical over 7 bases. V dropped 5 bases and J dropped 13; count of bases not matched to a gene: 8. This CDR3 spans 13 amino acids. In nucleotides, the CDR3 is TGTGCCAGCAGTCTATACCCGACAGGGCCCCTCCACTTT. Translation gives CASSLYPTGPLHF.

The sample holds one count of this clone. V gene TRBV11-2 combines with J gene TRBJ2-2; no definite D call. Trimming pared 0 bases from V and 9 bases from J, leaving 8 bases between. CDR3 length equals 13 residues. The germline V gene encodes CDR1 SGHAT and CDR2 FQNNGV. Here the CDR3 DNA reads TGTGCCAGCAGCTTAGATATGTACAGGGAGCTGTTTTTT. Translated, it gives CASSLDMYRELFF.

The gene calls are TRBV6-7 and TRBJ2-1; D call uncertain. TRBV6-7 is recorded as an ORF, its role being uncertain. V was cut by 10 bases and J by 0 bases, with 19 bases left in between. The CDR3 totals 16 residues. CDR3 loop: CAIPGRYLSSYNEQFF. CDR3 DNA sequence: TGTGCCATCCCCGGCCGGTACCTCAGCTCCTACAATGAGCAGTTCTTC.

The genes are TRBV2 and TRBJ2-2; 10 bases agree with TRBD1. V dropped 7 bases and J dropped 7; count of bases not matched to a gene: 9. Germline V gene lookup returns CDR1 SNHLY and CDR2 FYNNEI. CDR3 length: 15 amino acids. The CDR3 loop reads CASTVDRGIGGELFF. In nucleotides, the CDR3 is TGTGCCAGCACGGTGGACAGGGGGATCGGCGGGGAGCTGTTTTTT.

The rearrangement uses TRBV18 and TRBJ1-1; 8 bases map to TRBD1. V shed 3 bases, J shed 6 bases, and the junction held 3 bases outside the gene matches. The CDR3 runs 13 residues. Germline V gives CDR1 KGHSH, CDR2 LQKENI. The CDR3 DNA sequence: TGTGCCAGCTCACCCGAGACAGGGGCTGAAGCTTTCTTT. Translation gives CASSPETGAEAFF.

V gene TRBV6-5 combines with J gene TRBJ2-3, with 7 bases that match TRBD1. The CDR3 has 14 amino acids. Germline assignment: CDR1 MNHEY and CDR2 SVGAGI. Unmatched junction bases numbered 4, after V lost 4 bases and J lost 3 bases. This CDR3 is CASSSQQGTDTQYF. For the CDR3, the DNA is TGTGCCAGCAGTTCTCAACAGGGGACAGATACGCAGTATTTT.